Presented here are 9 T cell receptor beta chains from one specimen sequenced in a study of vaccination and CD4 T cells after COVID-19. Their target antigens are unknown. Indicated treatment: roughly nine-day PBMC culture with coronavirus spike peptide pools or control peptides (ViraFEST assay). The Oncomine TCR Beta short-read assay sequenced DNA from cultured CD4+ T cells. TCRdb re-called the PCR reads with MiXCR, one entry per CDR3 protein. The table records thousands of distinct CDR3 sequences, about 61% of them present only once. What was sequenced was CD4+ T cells from blood, cultured in vitro. The receptors derive from a human donor who had recovered from COVID-19.

V usage is TRBV10-3 and J usage is TRBJ1-2; D call uncertain. The CDR3 covers 13 residues. CDR1 ENHRY and CDR2 SYGVKD come from the germline V gene. Trimming cost V 3 bases and J 1 base, with 6 bases left between them. The CDR3 region has the DNA TGTGCCATCAGTGACTTGGTTAACTATGGCTACACCTTC. Translation gives CAISDLVNYGYTF.

The chain is built from TRBV6-1 and TRBJ1-2; no clear D gene. Germline V lookup: CDR1 MNHNS, CDR2 SASEGT. The CDR3 has 12 residues. V gave up 1 base and J gave up 6 bases, with 6 bases separating them. CDR3 nucleotides: TGTGCCAGCAGTGAAGTTGCTGATGGCTACACCTTC. Translated: CASSEVADGYTF.

Turning to this clonotype: A read error may account for a junction end that differs from germline. This chain joins TRBV29-1 and TRBJ1-2; D perhaps matches TRBD1 (5 bases). There are 14 residues in the CDR3. Germline V gene data show CDR1 as SQVTM and CDR2 as ANQGSEA. The CDR3 DNA follows: TGCAGCGTTGAAAGAGGCCAGGGCAACTATGGTTACACCTTC. It is translated as CSVERGQGNYGYTF. The whole variable domain, remainder taken from reference TRBV29-1 and TRBJ1-2, is SAVISQKPSRDICQRGTSLTIQCQVDSQVTMMFWYRQQPGQSLTLIATANQGSEATYESGFVIDKFPISRPNLTFSTLTVSNMSPEDSSIYLCSVERGQGNYGYTFGSGTRLTVV.

The genes are TRBV12-3 or TRBV12-4 and TRBJ2-3; 7 nucleotides agree with TRBD2. The CDR3 extends over 15 amino acids. With V trimmed by 8 bases and J by 4 bases, 12 bases remained unmatched. This CDR3 is CASGLTSVWADTQYF. The CDR3, as DNA: TGTGCCAGCGGACTTACTAGCGTCTGGGCAGATACGCAGTATTTT.

In its sample, this clonotype was seen a few times. The rearrangement links TRBV11-1 to TRBJ2-7, with 10 bases lining up with TRBD2. Germline V gene sequence: CDR1 SGHAT, CDR2 FQDESV (reference sequence). This CDR3 has 14 residues. Germline trimming cut 5 bases from V and 2 bases from J; bases unmatched to any gene: 3. The CDR3 nucleotides read TGTGCCAGCAGCCAAACTAGCGGGACCTACGAGCAGTACTTC. Encoded protein: CASSQTSGTYEQYF.

The CDR3 here is CASSLWVAGGTKNIQYF. In DNA form, the CDR3 reads TGTGCCAGCAGTTTATGGGTAGCGGGAGGGACCAAAAACATTCAGTACTTC. The genes are TRBV27 and TRBJ2-4; 11 bases match TRBD2. CDR1 is MNHEY and CDR2 is SMNVEV in the germline V gene (reference sequence). The CDR3 extends over 17 amino acids. V shed 1 base and J 2 bases; nucleotides not matched to a gene: 4.

This clonotype was seen more than once but under ten times. The J gene is TRBJ1-2, the V gene TRBV2; 9 nucleotides align to TRBD1. V dropped 5 bases and J dropped 3; count of bases not matched to a gene: 1. Germline CDR1 is SNHLY and CDR2 is FYNNEI. The CDR3 is 13 amino acids. The CDR3 here is CASSTGGHYGYTF. As DNA, the CDR3 is TGTGCCAGCAGTACAGGGGGCCACTATGGCTACACCTTC.

There are a few counts of this clonotype. V and J are TRBV20-1 and TRBJ1-6, with TRBD1 matching 7 bases. In germline, CDR1 is DFQATT, CDR2 SNEGSKA (reference sequence). Losses at the gene ends were 4 bases for V and 9 bases for J; bases not matched to a gene: 15. There are 16 residues in the CDR3. The CDR3 nucleotides read TGCAGTGCTAAGAGGGGACAGCGGGCCTATGGTTCACCCCTCCACTTT. Amino acid sequence: CSAKRGQRAYGSPLHF.

This clonotype was found a few times. The V gene is TRBV6-2 or TRBV6-3, the J gene TRBJ2-1; TRBD2 is a possible D gene (5 bases). Germline CDR1 and CDR2: MNHEY and SVGEGT. The CDR3 has 14 residues. Deletions cut 6 bases from V and 8 bases from J, with 17 bases between. CDR3 DNA: TGTGCCAGCAGCATGGACTCACAGCTCCATGAGCAGTTCTTC. Translating gives CASSMDSQLHEQFF.